Listed here are 23 T cell receptor beta chains from one sample, sequenced in a study of shared clonotypes between healthy human individuals. Method: immunoSEQ multiplex PCR; TCRdb's copy keeps in-frame clones and lacks some. The sample lists fewer than 600,000 clones, roughly 79% occurring once. The sequenced sample was PBMCs. Source of these receptors: a woman in her thirties or forties in good health. Some clones in this sample may be carry-over from other donors' samples.

The rearrangement joins TRBV7-2 to TRBJ1-3; possible D gene TRBD1, 5 bases. The CDR3 is 18 amino acids. CDR1 SGHTA and CDR2 FQGNSA come from the germline V gene. Trimming pared 5 bases from V and 0 bases from J, leaving 20 bases between. The CDR3 coding sequence is TGTGCCAGCAGCCTCGGTAACCTGGGACCTTACTCTGGAAACACCATATATTTT. Its protein is CASSLGNLGPYSGNTIYF.

The V gene is TRBV7-2, the J gene TRBJ1-2, with 7 bases aligning to TRBD1. The CDR3 loop spans 16 amino acids. After removal of 5 bases from V and 0 bases from J, the junction contained 9 bases not matched to a gene. Germline V CDR1 and CDR2: SGHTA, FQGNSA. DNA for the CDR3: TGTGCCAGCAGCATAAGAGGGGGCCGTACTAACTATGGCTACACCTTC. It codes for CASSIRGGRTNYGYTF.

This chain connects TRBV28 to TRBJ1-2; 7 bases fit TRBD1. This CDR3 region has 13 residues. J lost 8 bases, V lost 5 bases, and 8 bases had no gene match. Per the germline V gene, CDR1 is MDHEN and CDR2 is SYDVKM. CDR3 coding DNA: TGTGCCAGCAGTCTGGAGGGGGCGCGGGGCTACACCTTC. It encodes CASSLEGARGYTF.

The chain links TRBV7-2 to TRBJ2-1; D is perhaps TRBD1 (6 bases). The germline V and J ends were trimmed by 4 bases and 6 bases, with 10 bases remaining between them. Per germline, CDR1 SGHTA and CDR2 FQGNSA. This CDR3 spans 13 amino acids. The CDR3 bases are TGTGCCAGCAGCTCGCAAGGGGGCAATGAGCAGTTCTTC. Translating gives CASSSQGGNEQFF.

This clone was seen a handful of times. This chain connects TRBV7-2 to TRBJ1-2; no reliable D call. The germline gives CDR1 SGHTA, CDR2 FQGNSA. V was pared by 1 base and J by 5 bases, with 17 bases between. The CDR3 has 16 residues. The CDR3 sequence: CASSLGRPTSSYGYTF. The CDR3 coding sequence is TGTGCCAGCAGCTTAGGGCGGCCCACAAGCTCTTATGGCTACACCTTC.

The genes are TRBV6-1 and TRBJ1-2; unclear D gene. Germline V gene lookup returns CDR1 MNHNS and CDR2 SASEGT. CDR3 length: 13 residues. Trimming took off 2 bases at V and 6 bases at J, with 10 bases between the two ends. In nucleotides, the CDR3 is TGTGCCAGCAGTGAAAGGCAGTACCATGGCTACACCTTC. Its protein product is CASSERQYHGYTF.

The V call is TRBV4-3, the J call TRBJ2-1; unclear D gene. The V and J ends lost 0 bases and 5 bases respectively, with 11 bases between them. This CDR3 spans 15 amino acids. Germline values: CDR1 LGHNA, CDR2 YSLEER. This chain's CDR3 is CASSQERLSDNEQFF. In DNA, the CDR3 is TGCGCCAGCAGCCAAGAAAGGCTATCCGACAATGAGCAGTTCTTC.

The V gene is TRBV5-6, the J gene TRBJ2-7, with D perhaps matching TRBD2 (6 bases). This CDR3 is built from 13 residues. Trimming left V 3 bases short and J 3 bases short, with 10 bases between. Germline CDR1 reads SGHDT; CDR2 reads YYEEEE. The chain's CDR3 is CASSWAGHYEQYF. The CDR3 DNA sequence: TGTGCCAGCAGCTGGGCGGGGCACTACGAGCAGTACTTC.

Concerning this clone itself: Other DNA sequences in this specimen translate into the identical CDR3. The J gene is TRBJ2-5, the V gene TRBV19; 14 bases align to TRBD2. Germline V gene sequence: CDR1 LNHDA, CDR2 SQIVND (reference sequence). CDR3 size: 17 residues. The trim removed 3 bases at V and 4 bases at J, leaving 7 bases unmatched. CDR3 nucleotide sequence: TGTGCCAGTAGTATGGGACTAGCGGGAGCATCCGGAGAGACCCAGTACTTC. As protein: CASSMGLAGASGETQYF.

This clone turned up a few times. The V call is TRBV5-4, the J call TRBJ1-2; D might be TRBD1 (5 bases). The CDR3 has 14 residues. Trimming took off 0 bases at V and 6 bases at J, with 12 bases between the two ends. Germline CDR1 and CDR2: SGHNT and YYREEE (reference sequence). CDR3 protein: CASSLAGEGHGYTF. Here the CDR3 DNA reads TGTGCCAGCAGCTTGGCGGGGGAGGGACATGGCTACACCTTC.

The chain couples TRBV9 to TRBJ1-1; 11 nucleotides agree with TRBD1. Germline CDR1 SGDLS, CDR2 YYNGEE. The CDR3 totals 16 residues. The V segment lost 4 bases and the J segment 7 bases; nucleotides outside the gene matches: 12. For the CDR3, the DNA is TGTGCCAGCAGCCCCACCCCCGAGGGACAGGGGGGTGAAGCTTTCTTT. It yields the protein CASSPTPEGQGGEAFF.

This rearrangement joins TRBV11-2 to TRBJ2-7; possible D gene TRBD2, 6 bases. Per the germline V gene, CDR1 is SGHAT and CDR2 is FQNNGV. This CDR3 is built from 14 residues. V gave up 6 bases and J gave up 7 bases, with 19 bases separating them. CDR3 DNA sequence: TGTGCCAGCAGGTCGGTAGCGGCCTCTAGAGAGCAGTACTTC. Its translation: CASRSVAASREQYF.

The V gene is TRBV5-1, the J gene TRBJ2-6, with TRBD2 identical over 7 bases. V was pared by 4 bases and J by 1 base, with 5 bases of the junction left unmatched. CDR1 is SGHRS and CDR2 is YFSETQ in the germline V gene. The CDR3 loop spans 16 amino acids. This CDR3 is CASSPGGHSGANVLTF. CDR3 sequence (DNA): TGCGCCAGCAGCCCGGGAGGTCATTCTGGGGCCAACGTCCTGACTTTC.

This clone was counted a few times. The chain uses TRBV7-9 and TRBJ1-1, with D uncertain. This CDR3 is built from 12 residues. Germline CDR1 SEHNR, CDR2 FQNEAQ (reference sequence). V lost 6 bases to trimming and J lost 4 bases, with 9 bases between them. CDR3 loop: CASRDGGTEAFF. DNA for the CDR3: TGTGCCAGCAGGGACGGAGGCACTGAAGCTTTCTTT.

V usage is TRBV7-2 and J usage is TRBJ2-5; D not resolved. This CDR3 has 12 amino acids. The V gene lost 6 bases and the J gene lost 7 bases, with 12 bases spanning the gap. From germline, CDR1 is SGHTA and CDR2 FQGNSA. CDR3 nucleotides: TGTGCCAGCAGTCCACATTGGAGGACCCAGTACTTC. This sequence encodes CASSPHWRTQYF.

The chain recombines TRBV10-1 with TRBJ2-3, with TRBD2 identical over 12 bases. Germline CDR1 is WNHNN and CDR2 is SYGVQD (reference sequence). J lost 14 bases, V lost 8 bases, and 17 bases had no gene match. The CDR3 has 15 residues. The chain's CDR3 is CASLGTSGHLRYRYF. In nucleotides, the CDR3 is TGCGCCAGCCTTGGGACTAGCGGGCACCTGAGATACCGGTATTTT.

In this sample, this clone turned up once. The CDR3 does not close with the conserved phenylalanine or tryptophan, likely indicating a read error. Because the CDR3's place on the DNA is in doubt, the DNA is left out and the CDR3 is given as listed by TCRdb. V usage is TRBV7-9 and J usage is TRBJ2-7; no check of the table's D call, TRBD2, against the DNA was made. 13 amino acids form the CDR3, both terminal residues included. Germline CDR1 reads SEHNR; CDR2 reads FQNEAQ (reference sequence). CDR3 protein: CASSSRGPYERYL.

In its sample, this clone was seen many times. The CDR3 DNA reads TGTGCCAGCAGCCCCCGCTTGGAGGCTAGCGGCACAGATACGCAGTATTTT. The encoded protein is CASSPRLEASGTDTQYF. This chain uses TRBV4-2 with TRBJ2-3; maybe TRBD2 (6 bases). The germline V gene has CDR1 LGHNA and CDR2 YNFKEQ. V was clipped by 4 bases and J by 1 base, with 18 bases between them. The CDR3 length is 17 residues.

This chain's CDR3 is CASRAGGWNQPQHF. The DNA for the CDR3 is TGTGCCAGCAGGGCAGGGGGATGGAATCAGCCCCAGCATTTT. This chain uses TRBV28 with TRBJ1-5, with 7 bases fitting TRBD1. The CDR3 runs to 14 residues. J was trimmed by 4 bases and V by 6 bases; bases with no gene match: 6. Germline assignment: CDR1 MDHEN and CDR2 SYDVKM.

This chain connects TRBV2 to TRBJ2-1; 8 bases align to TRBD2. The CDR3 totals 14 residues. CDR1 is SNHLY and CDR2 is FYNNEI in the germline V gene. The V and J ends lost 6 bases and 3 bases, in that order; junction bases with no gene match: 4. The CDR3 DNA sequence: TGTGCCAGCAGAGGGCTAGCGGGCTACAATGAGCAGTTCTTC. Protein sequence: CASRGLAGYNEQFF.

This chain links TRBV5-1 with TRBJ2-3, with 9 bases aligning to TRBD1. The ends lost 2 bases at V and 13 bases at J; junction bases unmatched: 11. This CDR3 has 14 amino acids. Germline CDR1 reads SGHRS; CDR2 reads YFSETQ. The CDR3 protein is CASSFLPGQGMEYF. As DNA, the CDR3 is TGCGCCAGCAGCTTCCTCCCCGGACAGGGGATGGAGTATTTT. The variable domain in full, completed from reference TRBV5-1 and TRBJ2-3, reads KAGVTQTPRYLIKTRGQQVTLSCSPISGHRSVSWYQQTPGQGLQFLFEYFSETQRNKGNFPGRFSGRQFSNSRSEMNVSTLELGDSALYLCASSFLPGQGMEYFGPGTRLTVL.

The sample holds a few counts of this clone. The chain carries TRBV11-1 and TRBJ1-2; the D is unclear. The germline V gene has CDR1 SGHAT and CDR2 FQDESV (reference sequence). The CDR3 extends over 15 amino acids. V dropped 2 bases and J dropped 5 bases, with 15 bases sitting between them. CDR3: CASSLLGEAPYGYTF. The CDR3 nucleotides read TGTGCCAGCAGCTTATTAGGCGAAGCTCCTTATGGCTACACCTTC.

A word on this clone: This specimen includes other DNA sequences encoding the same CDR3. V is TRBV19 and J is TRBJ1-5; D is perhaps TRBD1 (6 bases). This CDR3 contains 15 residues. The germline V and J ends were trimmed by 5 bases and 0 bases, with 11 bases remaining between them. The V gene's germline CDR1 is LNHDA and CDR2 SQIVND (reference sequence). The CDR3 reads CASSDQGISNQPQHF. The DNA for the CDR3 is TGTGCCAGTAGTGACCAGGGGATTAGCAATCAGCCCCAGCATTTT.